The count of the clone carrying this T cell receptor (beta chain) is one. Antigen unknown. Compared with germline, one end of the junction differs, possibly owing to a read error. The split of CD4+ cells yielded CD45RA+ naive and CD45RA-negative memory subsets. This sample was taken from a study of shared clonotypes between healthy human individuals. Whole-study findings and limits: Clonotypes that were shared across a handful of donors made up around 5% of naive CD4 clonotypes.

Sorted-subset replicate PCRs used 150 to 200 ng DNA, around 31,000 T cell genomes. Generated by immunoSEQ multiplex PCR, the TCRdb table keeps only in-frame clones and is missing some. Of under 2,500,000 clones in the sample, 90% to 97% were seen once. CDR3 length equals 15 residues. Germline CDR1 SSHAT, CDR2 FNYEAQ (reference sequence). The chain links TRBV7-7 to TRBJ2-3; D is uncertain. The sequence was obtained from a man between 18 and 29 years old in good health. Input material: naive CD4+ T cells sorted from blood. Stated subset: CD45RA+ positively selected. The CDR3, as DNA: TGTGCTAGCAGCTTAGGTAGCCCACACACAGATACGCAGTATTTT. Its protein is CASSLGSPHTDTQYF.